The next 10 T cell receptor beta chains were all read from a single sample in a study of shared clonotypes between healthy human individuals. Profiled with immunoSEQ multiplex PCR; TCRdb holds only in-frame clones, not every one. The data hold about 680,000 clones, with 55% to 75% observed a single time. Material for sequencing was memory CD4+ T cells sorted from blood. Subset denoted: CD45RA-negative fraction. These receptors originate from a woman in her 30s in good health.

The genes are TRBV6-1 and TRBJ1-5; TRBD1 is a possible D gene (5 bases). Trimming shortened V by 4 bases and J by 1 base, and 14 bases separated the two germline ends. From germline, CDR1 is MNHNS and CDR2 SASEGT. The CDR3 loop spans 16 amino acids. CDR3 sequence reads: CASSVPQGFSNQPQHF. The DNA for the CDR3 is TGTGCCAGCAGTGTACCGCAGGGTTTCAGCAATCAGCCCCAGCATTTT.

This chain uses TRBV2 with TRBJ1-1; D may be TRBD1 (5 bases). The CDR3 contains 15 residues. Trimming cost V 6 bases and J 1 base, with 15 bases left between them. Looked up from germline, CDR1 is SNHLY and CDR2 is FYNNEI. CDR3 residues: CASSGTGDGNTEAFF. The CDR3, as DNA: TGTGCCAGCAGCGGAACCGGGGACGGGAACACTGAAGCTTTCTTT. The whole variable domain, filled in from reference TRBV2 and TRBJ1-1, reads EPEVTQTPSHQVTQMGQEVILRCVPISNHLYFYWYRQILGQKVEFLVSFYNNEISEKSEIFDDQFSVERPDGSNFTLKIRSTKLEDSAMYFCASSGTGDGNTEAFFGQGTRLTVV.

This clone was picked up one time. This chain joins TRBV7-3 and TRBJ2-1, with D perhaps matching TRBD2 (5 bases). Germline V lookup: CDR1 SGHTA, CDR2 FQGTGA. The CDR3 totals 15 residues. Deletions cut 6 bases from V and 0 bases from J, with 12 bases between. This CDR3 reads CASRLPGVSYNEQFF. The DNA of the CDR3 is TGTGCCAGCAGGCTTCCCGGGGTCTCCTACAATGAGCAGTTCTTC.

The genes are TRBV19 and TRBJ2-1; D perhaps matches TRBD2 (7 bases). CDR1 and CDR2 from the germline V gene are LNHDA and SQIVND (reference sequence). V dropped 3 bases and J dropped 8 bases, with 14 bases sitting between them. This CDR3 has 14 amino acids. The CDR3 DNA is TGTGCCAGTAGTATCGTCGGGGGGCGGGATGAGCAGTTCTTC. This translates into CASSIVGGRDEQFF.

This chain uses TRBV28 with TRBJ1-1; perhaps TRBD1 as D (6 bases). Germline CDR1 reads MDHEN; CDR2 reads SYDVKM. Trimming took off 2 bases at V and 0 bases at J, with 10 bases between the two ends. The CDR3 covers 15 residues. The CDR3 loop reads CASSLPGTMNTEAFF. DNA for the CDR3: TGTGCCAGCAGTTTACCCGGGACAATGAACACTGAAGCTTTCTTT.

The rearrangement links TRBV2 to TRBJ1-2, with a possible D match to TRBD1 (6 bases). The germline CDR1 and CDR2 sequences are SNHLY and FYNNEI. This CDR3 spans 14 amino acids. The V end lost 6 bases, the J end lost 1 base, and 12 bases lay between the germline ends. The CDR3 sequence is CASSWARGNYGYTF. In nucleotides, the CDR3 is TGTGCCAGCAGCTGGGCCAGGGGTAACTATGGCTACACCTTC. Using reference TRBV2 and TRBJ1-2 for the parts outside the CDR3, the full variable domain is EPEVTQTPSHQVTQMGQEVILRCVPISNHLYFYWYRQILGQKVEFLVSFYNNEISEKSEIFDDQFSVERPDGSNFTLKIRSTKLEDSAMYFCASSWARGNYGYTFGSGTRLTVV.

The table lists this clone with a few counts. The chain employs TRBV28 and TRBJ1-4, with D perhaps TRBD1 (5 bases). Germline lookup yields CDR1 MDHEN and CDR2 SYDVKM. Trimming stripped 3 bases from V and 3 bases from J, with 17 bases between. The CDR3 is made up of 17 amino acids. CDR3 residues: CASSFRAPGSSNEKLFF. CDR3 nucleotides: TGTGCCAGCAGTTTTAGAGCTCCAGGGTCATCTAATGAAAAACTGTTTTTT.

The rearrangement links TRBV19 to TRBJ1-1; 9 nucleotides match TRBD1. Germline CDR1 and CDR2: LNHDA and SQIVND (reference sequence). The length of the CDR3 is 15 residues. The trim removed 4 bases at V and 4 bases at J, leaving 7 bases unmatched. In nucleotides, the CDR3 is TGTGCCAGTAGTAAGCAACAGGGGGCGGTCACTGAAGCTTTCTTT. Translating gives CASSKQQGAVTEAFF.

The CDR3 is CASSSHAGTGDYEQYF. CDR3 nucleotides: TGTGCCAGCTCATCACACGCCGGGACAGGGGACTACGAGCAGTACTTC. The gene calls are TRBV18 and TRBJ2-7, with TRBD1 matching 10 bases. Trimming cost V 5 bases and J 3 bases; bases outside gene matches: 10. CDR1 KGHSH and CDR2 LQKENI come from the germline V gene. The CDR3 is 16 amino acids.

CDR3 in amino acids: CASSPLAGGPTEQYF. Written as DNA, the CDR3 is TGTGCCAGCAGCCCACTAGCGGGAGGGCCCACCGAGCAGTACTTC. V is TRBV6-1 and J is TRBJ2-7; 13 bases are a match to TRBD2. This CDR3 is 15 amino acids long. CDR1 and CDR2 (germline): MNHNS, SASEGT. Unmatched junction bases numbered 8, after V lost 6 bases and J lost 6 bases.